The 16 T cell receptor beta chains below all came from one sample that was sequenced in a study of CD8 T cells in Susac syndrome. After extraction with the RNeasy kit, about 0.45 to 1 ug of the RNA was reverse transcribed using random hexamers. TCRdb re-called the immunoSEQ multiplex PCR reads with MiXCR, one entry per CDR3 protein. The sample yields around 170,000 distinct CDR3 sequences, almost 96% seen once. The sequenced sample was CD4+ T cells from PBMCs. All receptors derive from a human donor with Susac syndrome.

This chain connects TRBV9 to TRBJ1-1; D may be TRBD1 (5 bases). The CDR3 totals 16 residues. The germline V and J ends were trimmed by 0 bases and 6 bases, with 18 bases remaining between them. Germline V CDR1 and CDR2: SGDLS, YYNGEE. CDR3 region: CASSVGADLGGAEAFF. As DNA, the CDR3 is TGTGCCAGCAGCGTAGGGGCGGACTTAGGAGGGGCTGAAGCTTTCTTT.

The rearrangement joins TRBV3-1 to TRBJ1-1; tentative D call: TRBD1 (5 bases). V gave up 1 base and J gave up 5 bases, with 11 bases separating them. This CDR3 spans 14 amino acids. From germline, CDR1 is LGHDT and CDR2 YNNKEL (reference sequence). The CDR3 DNA is TGTGCCAGCAGCCAAGTTGCCAAGGGGACTGAAGCTTTCTTT. This sequence encodes CASSQVAKGTEAFF.

The genes are TRBV6-2 or TRBV6-3 and TRBJ2-3; D is ambiguous. The V and J ends lost 6 bases and 5 bases respectively, with 6 bases between them. Germline V gene lookup returns CDR1 MNHEY and CDR2 SVGEGT. The CDR3 spans 11 residues. CDR3 DNA sequence: TGTGCCAGCAGAGACATAGATACGCAGTATTTT. Translated, it gives CASRDIDTQYF.

The chain couples TRBV10-3 to TRBJ1-1; maybe TRBD1 (5 bases). V lost 4 bases, J lost 4 bases, and 13 bases lay in between. The CDR3 contains 14 residues. In germline, CDR1 is ENHRY, CDR2 SYGVKD. CDR3 protein: CAISGRQRGTEAFF. The CDR3 region has the DNA TGTGCCATCAGTGGAAGACAGAGGGGCACTGAAGCTTTCTTT.

This clonotype was seen only once. The chain combines TRBV11-2 with TRBJ2-5; TRBD1 might be the D (5 bases). This CDR3 comprises 11 residues. Germline V gene lookup returns CDR1 SGHAT and CDR2 FQNNGV. V was clipped by 3 bases and J by 6 bases, with 5 bases between them. The CDR3 here is CASSLDKTQYF. The CDR3 nucleotides read TGTGCCAGCAGCTTGGACAAGACCCAGTACTTC.

The V and J genes are TRBV28 and TRBJ1-5; D is unresolved. CDR3 length: 14 residues. Germline V gene lookup returns CDR1 MDHEN and CDR2 SYDVKM. The V end lost 7 bases, the J end lost 6 bases, and 16 bases lay between the germline ends. The CDR3 coding sequence is TGTGCCAGCAAGGTACTTGAATCTGGTCAGCCCCAGCATTTT. Its translation: CASKVLESGQPQHF. Full variable domain (rest looked up from reference TRBV28 and TRBJ1-5): DVKVTQSSRYLVKRTGEKVFLECVQDMDHENMFWYRQDPGLGLRLIYFSYDVKMKEKGDIPEGYSVSREKKERFSLILESASTNQTSMYLCASKVLESGQPQHFGDGTRLSIL.

The V gene is TRBV6-2 or TRBV6-3, the J gene TRBJ2-3, with D possibly matching TRBD1 (5 bases). This CDR3 comprises 16 residues. V dropped 6 bases and J dropped 4 bases, with 20 bases sitting between them. CDR1 is MNHEY and CDR2 is SVGEGT in the germline V gene. CDR3 in amino acids: CASSSRGFWVADTQYF. In DNA, the CDR3 is TGTGCCAGCAGCTCTAGGGGCTTTTGGGTCGCAGATACGCAGTATTTT.

This clonotype was picked up one time. The V gene is TRBV5-4, the J gene TRBJ2-5; D perhaps matches TRBD1 (6 bases). This CDR3 contains 15 residues. Germline CDR1 is SGHNT and CDR2 is YYREEE (reference sequence). Trimming shortened V by 7 bases and J by 4 bases, and 20 bases separated the two germline ends. CDR3 loop: CASRILGGRGETQYF. The CDR3 bases are TGTGCCAGCCGCATACTAGGAGGCAGGGGAGAGACCCAGTACTTC. Supplemented by reference TRBV5-4 and TRBJ2-5, the full variable domain reads ETGVTQSPTHLIKTRGQQVTLRCSSQSGHNTVSWYQQALGQGPQFIFQYYREEENGRGNFPPRFSGLQFPNYSSELNVNALELDDSALYLCASRILGGRGETQYFGPGTRLLVL.

The gene calls are TRBV30 and TRBJ1-1, with D hard to call. Germline-derived CDR1 and CDR2 are GTSNPN and SVGIG (reference sequence). The CDR3 is 13 amino acids. Trimming left V 2 bases short and J 1 base short, with 8 bases between. CDR3 sequence: CAWSFTQNTEAFF. Here the CDR3 DNA reads TGTGCCTGGAGTTTCACTCAGAACACTGAAGCTTTCTTT.

The genes are TRBV29-1 and TRBJ1-3; D unclear. This CDR3 has 13 amino acids. Trimming stripped 3 bases from V and 4 bases from J, with 10 bases between. CDR1 and CDR2 (germline): SQVTM, ANQGSEA. The chain's CDR3 is CSVDRGSGNTIYF. The CDR3 DNA reads TGCAGCGTTGATCGGGGATCGGGAAACACCATATATTTT.

V is TRBV5-4 and J is TRBJ2-7; the D is unclear. The CDR3 consists of 13 residues. Germline CDR1 is SGHNT and CDR2 is YYREEE (reference sequence). V shed 0 bases and J shed 3 bases, with 7 bases lying between them. The CDR3 bases are TGTGCCAGCAGCTTGGACAGCCACTACGAGCAGTACTTC. It translates to CASSLDSHYEQYF.

The J gene is TRBJ2-5, the V gene TRBV18; D gene unclear. CDR3 length: 15 amino acids. The germline V gene has CDR1 KGHSH and CDR2 LQKENI. Trimming stripped 0 bases from V and 5 bases from J, with 13 bases between. The CDR3 bases are TGTGCCAGCTCACCACCTTCCTTGCCGACTGAGACCCAGTACTTC. Its protein is CASSPPSLPTETQYF.

The CDR3 protein is CASSLKGQVYYEQYF. The CDR3 nucleotides are TGTGCCAGCAGTCTAAAAGGACAGGTATACTACGAGCAGTACTTC. V gene TRBV12-3 or TRBV12-4 combines with J gene TRBJ2-7; 7 bases fit TRBD1. CDR3 size: 15 residues. Unmatched junction bases numbered 10, after V lost 5 bases and J lost 3 bases.

This sequence joins TRBV5-1 and TRBJ1-1; D is possibly TRBD1 (6 bases). The germline V gene encodes CDR1 SGHRS and CDR2 YFSETQ. The CDR3 extends over 14 amino acids. Trimming removed 0 bases from V and 5 bases from J, with 11 bases in between. CDR3 coding DNA: TGCGCCAGCAGCTTGGAAGGGGGACGAACTGAAGCTTTCTTT. It specifies CASSLEGGRTEAFF.

The V call is TRBV18, the J call TRBJ2-7; D is ambiguous. The CDR3 consists of 15 residues. Trimming took off 1 base at V and 3 bases at J, with 13 bases between the two ends. Germline CDR1 reads KGHSH; CDR2 reads LQKENI. CDR3 nucleotides: TGTGCCAGCTCACCACAATCAGGCGATTACTACGAGCAGTACTTC. Translating it yields CASSPQSGDYYEQYF.

The V gene is TRBV20-1, the J gene TRBJ2-5, with TRBD2 matching 12 bases. The germline V gene encodes CDR1 DFQATT and CDR2 SNEGSKA (reference sequence). This CDR3 is built from 16 residues. The V gene end was trimmed by 5 bases and the J gene end by 5 bases; junction bases not matched to a gene: 12. The CDR3 loop is CSAGGWRLAGVETQYF. The CDR3 nucleotides read TGCAGTGCTGGCGGATGGAGACTAGCGGGGGTGGAGACCCAGTACTTC.